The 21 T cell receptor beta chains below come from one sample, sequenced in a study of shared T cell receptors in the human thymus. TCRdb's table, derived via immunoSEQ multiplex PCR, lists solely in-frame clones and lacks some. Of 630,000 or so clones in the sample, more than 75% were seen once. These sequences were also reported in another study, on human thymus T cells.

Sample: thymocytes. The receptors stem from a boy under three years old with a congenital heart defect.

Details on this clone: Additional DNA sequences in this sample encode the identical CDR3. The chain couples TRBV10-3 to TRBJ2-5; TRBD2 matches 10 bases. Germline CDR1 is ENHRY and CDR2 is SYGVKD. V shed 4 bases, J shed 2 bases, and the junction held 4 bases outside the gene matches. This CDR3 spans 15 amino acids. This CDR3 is CAISAGTSVQETQYF. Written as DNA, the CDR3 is TGTGCCATCAGTGCGGGGACTAGCGTACAAGAGACCCAGTACTTC.

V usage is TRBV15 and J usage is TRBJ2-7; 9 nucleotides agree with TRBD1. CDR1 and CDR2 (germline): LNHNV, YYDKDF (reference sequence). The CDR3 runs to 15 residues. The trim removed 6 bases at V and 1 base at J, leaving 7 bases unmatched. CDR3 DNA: TGTGCCACCAGGAGTTCGGGACAGGGATCCTACGAGCAGTACTTC. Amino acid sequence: CATRSSGQGSYEQYF.

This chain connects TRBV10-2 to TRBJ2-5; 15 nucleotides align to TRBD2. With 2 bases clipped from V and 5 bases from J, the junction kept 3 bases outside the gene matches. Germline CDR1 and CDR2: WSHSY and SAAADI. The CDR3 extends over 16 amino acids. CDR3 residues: CASSEPGTSGGETQYF. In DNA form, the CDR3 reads TGCGCCAGCAGTGAGCCGGGGACTAGCGGGGGGGAGACCCAGTACTTC.

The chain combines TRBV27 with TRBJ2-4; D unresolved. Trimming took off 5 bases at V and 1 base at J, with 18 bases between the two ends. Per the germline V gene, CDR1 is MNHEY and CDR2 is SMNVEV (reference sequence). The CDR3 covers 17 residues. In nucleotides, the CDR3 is TGTGCCAGCAGTATTAAATCAGTTCCCCAGGCCAAAAACATTCAGTACTTC. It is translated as CASSIKSVPQAKNIQYF.

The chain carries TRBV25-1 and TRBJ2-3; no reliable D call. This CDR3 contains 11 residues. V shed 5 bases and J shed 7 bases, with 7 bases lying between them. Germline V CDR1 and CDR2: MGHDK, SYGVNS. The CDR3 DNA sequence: TGTGCCAGCAGTTTAGCCCATACGCAGTATTTT. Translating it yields CASSLAHTQYF.

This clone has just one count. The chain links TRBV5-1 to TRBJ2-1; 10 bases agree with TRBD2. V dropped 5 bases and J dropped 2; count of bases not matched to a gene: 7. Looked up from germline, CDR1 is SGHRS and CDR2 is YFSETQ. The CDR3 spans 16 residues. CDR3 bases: TGCGCCAGCAGTCCTCCGGGACTAGCGACCTACAATGAGCAGTTCTTC. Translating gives CASSPPGLATYNEQFF.

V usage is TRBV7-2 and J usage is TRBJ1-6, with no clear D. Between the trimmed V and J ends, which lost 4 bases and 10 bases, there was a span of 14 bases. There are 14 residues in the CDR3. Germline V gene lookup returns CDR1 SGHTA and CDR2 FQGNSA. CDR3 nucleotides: TGTGCCAGCAGCTCAGGATCGCGCCCATCACCCCTCCACTTT. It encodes CASSSGSRPSPLHF.

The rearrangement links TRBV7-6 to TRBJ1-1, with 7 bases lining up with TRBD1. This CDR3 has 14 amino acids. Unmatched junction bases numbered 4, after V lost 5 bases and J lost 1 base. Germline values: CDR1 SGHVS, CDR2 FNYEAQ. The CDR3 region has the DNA TGTGCCAGCAGCACGCCAGGGGGGAACACTGAAGCTTTCTTT. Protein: CASSTPGGNTEAFF.

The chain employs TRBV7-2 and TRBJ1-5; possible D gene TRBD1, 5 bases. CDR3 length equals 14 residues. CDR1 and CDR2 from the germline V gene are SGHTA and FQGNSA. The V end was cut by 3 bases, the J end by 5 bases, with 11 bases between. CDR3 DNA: TGTGCCAGCAGCTTTAAGCAGGGTGATCAGCCCCAGCATTTT. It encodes CASSFKQGDQPQHF.

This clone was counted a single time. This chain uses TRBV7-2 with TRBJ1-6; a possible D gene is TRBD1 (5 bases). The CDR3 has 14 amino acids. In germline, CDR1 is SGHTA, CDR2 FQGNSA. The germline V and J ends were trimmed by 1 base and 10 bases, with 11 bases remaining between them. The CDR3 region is CASSLEGAGSPLHF. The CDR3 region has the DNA TGTGCCAGCAGCTTAGAAGGGGCTGGATCACCCCTCCACTTT.

This CDR3 reads CASGPYPGLADYEQYF. CDR3 coding DNA: TGTGCTAGTGGCCCCTATCCGGGACTAGCAGACTACGAGCAGTACTTC. This chain joins TRBV12-5 and TRBJ2-7; 9 bases agree with TRBD2. CDR3 length equals 16 residues. Trimming cost V 6 bases and J 3 bases; bases outside gene matches: 12. Germline V gene data show CDR1 as LGHNT and CDR2 as FRNRAP.

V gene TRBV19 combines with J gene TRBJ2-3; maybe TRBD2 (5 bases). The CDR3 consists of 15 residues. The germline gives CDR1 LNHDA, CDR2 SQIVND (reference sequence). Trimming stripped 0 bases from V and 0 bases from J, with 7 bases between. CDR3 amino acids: CASSIDRTSTDTQYF. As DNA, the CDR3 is TGTGCCAGTAGTATAGATCGGACTAGCACAGATACGCAGTATTTT.

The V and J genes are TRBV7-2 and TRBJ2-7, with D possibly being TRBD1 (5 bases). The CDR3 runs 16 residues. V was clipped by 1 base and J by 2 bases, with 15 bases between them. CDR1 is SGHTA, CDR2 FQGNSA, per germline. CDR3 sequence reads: CASSLVRGDLPYEQYF. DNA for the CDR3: TGTGCCAGCAGCTTAGTAAGGGGCGACCTACCCTACGAGCAGTACTTC.

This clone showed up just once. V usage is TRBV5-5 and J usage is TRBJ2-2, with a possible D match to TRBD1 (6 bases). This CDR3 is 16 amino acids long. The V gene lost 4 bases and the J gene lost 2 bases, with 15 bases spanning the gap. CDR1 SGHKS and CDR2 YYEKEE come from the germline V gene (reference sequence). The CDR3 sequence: CASSPPTGSNTGELFF. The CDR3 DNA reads TGTGCCAGCAGCCCGCCGACAGGCTCCAACACCGGGGAGCTGTTTTTT.

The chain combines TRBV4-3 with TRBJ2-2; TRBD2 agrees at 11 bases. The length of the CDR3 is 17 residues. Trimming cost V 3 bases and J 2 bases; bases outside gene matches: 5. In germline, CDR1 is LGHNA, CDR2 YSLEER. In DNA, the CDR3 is TGCGCCAGCAGCCATCCTAGCGGGGGGCCCAACACCGGGGAGCTGTTTTTT. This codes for CASSHPSGGPNTGELFF.

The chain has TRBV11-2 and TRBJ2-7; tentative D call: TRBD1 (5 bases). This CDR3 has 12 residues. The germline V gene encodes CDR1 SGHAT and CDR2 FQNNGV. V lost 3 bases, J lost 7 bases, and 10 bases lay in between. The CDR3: CASSLGPREQYF. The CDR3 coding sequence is TGTGCCAGCAGCTTGGGGCCGCGAGAGCAGTACTTC. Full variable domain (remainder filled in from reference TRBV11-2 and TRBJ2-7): EAGVAQSPRYKIIEKRQSVAFWCNPISGHATLYWYQQILGQGPKLLIQFQNNGVVDDSQLPKDRFSAERLKGVDSTLKIQPAKLEDSAVYLCASSLGPREQYFGPGTRLTVT.

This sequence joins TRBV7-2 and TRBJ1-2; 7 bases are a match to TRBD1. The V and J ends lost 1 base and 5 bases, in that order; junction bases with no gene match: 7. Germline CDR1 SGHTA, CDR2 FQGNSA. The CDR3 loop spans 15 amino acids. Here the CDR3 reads CASSLVGGTAYGYTF. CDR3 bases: TGTGCCAGCAGCTTAGTGGGTGGGACAGCTTATGGCTACACCTTC.

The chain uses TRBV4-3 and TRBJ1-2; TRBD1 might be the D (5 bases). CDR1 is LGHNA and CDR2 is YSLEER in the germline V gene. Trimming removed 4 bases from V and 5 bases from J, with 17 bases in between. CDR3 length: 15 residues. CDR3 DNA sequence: TGCGCCAGCAGCCCAGGGACTCTAACCCCGTATGGCTACACCTTC. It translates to CASSPGTLTPYGYTF.

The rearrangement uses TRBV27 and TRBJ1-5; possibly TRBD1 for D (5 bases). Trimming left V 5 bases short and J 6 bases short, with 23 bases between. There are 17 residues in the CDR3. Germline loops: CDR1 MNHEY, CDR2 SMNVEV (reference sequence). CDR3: CASSEGTAPGVVQPQHF. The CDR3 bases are TGTGCCAGCAGTGAGGGGACCGCGCCGGGGGTGGTTCAGCCCCAGCATTTT.

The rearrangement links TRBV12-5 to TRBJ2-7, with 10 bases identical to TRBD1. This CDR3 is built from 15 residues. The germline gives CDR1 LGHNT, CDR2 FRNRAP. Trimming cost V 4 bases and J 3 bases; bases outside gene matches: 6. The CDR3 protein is CASGSTGTGDYEQYF. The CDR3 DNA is TGTGCTAGTGGTTCGACCGGGACAGGGGACTACGAGCAGTACTTC.

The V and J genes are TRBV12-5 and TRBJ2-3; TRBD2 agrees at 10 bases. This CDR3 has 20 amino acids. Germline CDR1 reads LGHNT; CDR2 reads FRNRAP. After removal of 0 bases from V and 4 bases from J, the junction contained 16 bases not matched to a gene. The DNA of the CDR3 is TGTGCTAGTGGTTTGGTACCAATCTCTGTCCCAGCGGGAGGGCCAGATACGCAGTATTTT. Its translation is CASGLVPISVPAGGPDTQYF.